This is a list of T cell receptor beta chains from one sample in a study of shared clonotypes between healthy human individuals. The method was immunoSEQ multiplex PCR; TCRdb's version includes in-frame clones alone and lacks a portion of them. The sample comprises millions of clones, approximately 92% of which are singletons, and over 0.12% rests with the top ten. The material sequenced was naive CD4+ T cells sorted from blood. Source of these receptors: a man aged 18-30 years in good health. Both conserved end residues are trimmed from each CDR3. Size is stated for part of the rows, as once, few or many counts, or as a class when the clone is expanded.

size	length	J	V	CDR3
.	13	TRBJ1-2	TRBV5-1	ASSLLSGPEYGYT
.	11	TRBJ1-1	TRBV19	ASSSRVGTEAF
.	11	TRBJ1-2	TRBV18	ASSPQRASGYT
.	11	TRBJ1-5	TRBV28	ASFGGGNQPQH
once	12	TRBJ2-3	TRBV6-5	ASSKSGSTDTQY
.	10	TRBJ2-2	TRBV18	ASSPWSGELF
few	11	TRBJ1-5	TRBV6-5	ASSRLSNQPQH
.	11	TRBJ1-5	TRBV2	ASSRDSNQPQH
once	15	TRBJ1-6	TRBV7-9	ASSFSYSAGLNSPLH
.	14	TRBJ2-1	TRBV9	ASSVGGLVGHNEQF
.	14	TRBJ2-3	TRBV5-1	ASSLQGGSGADTQY
once	11	TRBJ1-5	TRBV28	ASRDNSNQPQH
once	13	TRBJ1-3	TRBV5-1	ASSSTGDSGNTIY
.	14	TRBJ1-6	TRBV18	ASSAGTGYYNSPLH
few	11	TRBJ1-1	TRBV10-3	ATRTGVSTEAF
.	13	TRBJ2-2	TRBV6-1	ASSARQGGWGELF
.	13	TRBJ1-1	TRBV2	ASSEKYGTNTEAF
.	14	TRBJ2-3	TRBV5-1	ASSLASGRAPDTQY
.	13	TRBJ1-5	TRBV6-1	ASSQTGLSNQPQH
few	9	TRBJ2-1	TRBV6-5	ASSYGDEQF
.	12	TRBJ2-3	TRBV5-1	ASSLGTQGDTQY
.	11	TRBJ1-1	TRBV11-2	ASSRTGGGEAF
.	10	TRBJ2-4	TRBV7-2	ASSFVSEPQY
once	16	TRBJ2-2	TRBV5-4	ASSLGGSRGANTGELF
.	17	TRBJ2-5	TRBV6-4	ASSDSSRGSGRMQETQY
.	13	TRBJ2-7	TRBV11-2	ASSLVLGQSYEQY
.	14	TRBJ2-5	TRBV11-2	ASSLRSEPGQETQY
.	10	TRBJ2-3	TRBV30	AWSVPLDTQY
.	17	TRBJ1-2	TRBV7-9	ASSPGREEPGQGAGGYT
once	11	TRBJ1-1	TRBV6-5	ASKRVRNTEAF